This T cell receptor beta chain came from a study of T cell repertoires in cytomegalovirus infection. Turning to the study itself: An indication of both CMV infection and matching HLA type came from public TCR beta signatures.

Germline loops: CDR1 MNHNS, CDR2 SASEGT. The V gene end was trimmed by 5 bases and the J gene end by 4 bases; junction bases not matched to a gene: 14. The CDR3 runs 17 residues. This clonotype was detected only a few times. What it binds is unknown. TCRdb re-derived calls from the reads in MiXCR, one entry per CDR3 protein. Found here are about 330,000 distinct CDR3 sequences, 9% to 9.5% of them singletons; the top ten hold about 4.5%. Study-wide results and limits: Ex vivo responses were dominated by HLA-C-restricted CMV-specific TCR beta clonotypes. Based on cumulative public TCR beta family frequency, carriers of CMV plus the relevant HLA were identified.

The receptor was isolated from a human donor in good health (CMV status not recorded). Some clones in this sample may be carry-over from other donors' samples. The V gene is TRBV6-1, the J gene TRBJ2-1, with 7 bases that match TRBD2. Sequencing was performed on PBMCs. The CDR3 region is CASSPTVELAAYNEQFF. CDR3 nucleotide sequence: TGTGCCAGCAGTCCCACCGTCGAGCTAGCGGCGTACAATGAGCAGTTCTTC.